Listed below are T cell receptor beta chains from one sample, sequenced in a study of persistence of HIV-infected CD4 T cells. The antigens these receptors bind are not known. Produced via immunoSEQ multiplex PCR; TCRdb's table is partial and in-frame only. The sample holds just over 40,000 clones, approximately 80% seen once. This sample comprised CD4+ T cells sorted from PBMCs after 18-hour stimulation, obtained from a patient who received antiretroviral therapy. The receptors stem from an adult man with HIV who was CMV-seropositive. Each CDR3 is given with its conserved first and last residue. A D gene is named only where the DNA matches it firmly. Only part of the rows carry a size: once, few, many, or a class if the clone is expanded.

abundance	d_gene	v_gene	j_gene	CDR3nt	CDR3aa
few	TRBD2	TRBV6-2/TRBV6-3	TRBJ2-1	TGTGCCAGCAGTCCCGGACTAGCGGGACACAATGAGCAGTTCTTC	CASSPGLAGHNEQFF
NA	NA	TRBV5-1	TRBJ2-2	TGCGCCAGCAGTTCTGACCGAATTTCGAATACCGGGGAGCTGTTTTTT	CASSSDRISNTGELFF
NA	NA	TRBV19	TRBJ2-1	TGTGCCAGTAGTATAGAGGCAGCGAGGGTTCGAGGGAAAAATGAGCAGTTCTTC	CASSIEAARVRGKNEQFF
NA	NA	TRBV6-1	TRBJ1-1	TGTGCCAGCAGTGAGAGGCGTGGTCGGCAGGGCACTGAAGCTTTCTTT	CASSERRGRQGTEAFF
NA	NA	TRBV5-1	TRBJ1-1	TGCGCCAGCAGCTACGGGAGGCAGAACACTGAAGCTTTCTTT	CASSYGRQNTEAFF
NA	TRBD1	TRBV19	TRBJ1-6	TGTGCCAGTAGTCCGGACAGGCTTAATTCACCCCTCCACTTT	CASSPDRLNSPLHF
NA	TRBD1	TRBV19	TRBJ1-3	TGTGCCAGTAGTAGAGGGGGCCATGGAAACACCATATATTTT	CASSRGGHGNTIYF
NA	NA	TRBV5-6	TRBJ2-3	TGTGCCAGCAGCTTGGAGGTAGCGAGGACGCAGTATTTT	CASSLEVARTQYF
NA	TRBD1	TRBV2	TRBJ1-5	TGTGCCAGCAGCTGGGTCGGGACAGGGGGCGTCAATAGCAATCAGCCCCAGCATTTT	CASSWVGTGGVNSNQPQHF
NA	NA	TRBV7-2	TRBJ1-3	TGTGCCAGCAGCTTAGGGGGGTTCGGAAACACCATATATTTT	CASSLGGFGNTIYF
NA	TRBD1	TRBV7-9	TRBJ2-7	TGTGCCAGCAGCCCAACCGGGACAGGGAGGTACGAGCAGTACTTC	CASSPTGTGRYEQYF
NA	NA	TRBV10-3	TRBJ1-2	TGTGCCATCAGTGAGGGGGCTGGATTTGGCTACACCTTC	CAISEGAGFGYTF
NA	TRBD2	TRBV5-1	TRBJ2-1	TGCGCCAGCCAAATCGGGGGGTCCTCCTACAATGAGCAGTTCTTC	CASQIGGSSYNEQFF
NA	TRBD1	TRBV5-1	TRBJ2-1	TGCGCCAGCAGCTTGTTGGTCCGGACAGGGTCCTACAATGAGCAGTTCTTC	CASSLLVRTGSYNEQFF
NA	TRBD1	TRBV27	TRBJ2-7	TGTGCCAGCAGTCCCACCGGGACAGTCTCCTACGAGCAGTACTTC	CASSPTGTVSYEQYF
NA	NA	TRBV4-3	TRBJ1-6	TGCGCCAGCAGCCAAGACGTTTGGTATAATTCACCCCTCCACTTT	CASSQDVWYNSPLHF
NA	NA	TRBV29-1	TRBJ1-2	TGCAGCGTTGATAGCTATGGCTACACCTTC	CSVDSYGYTF
NA	TRBD2	TRBV5-6	TRBJ2-7	TGTGCCAGCAGGGCGGGACTAGCGGGAGGGCCCGAGCAGTACTTC	CASRAGLAGGPEQYF
NA	NA	TRBV25-1	TRBJ2-7	TGTGCCAGCAGTGCCTCAGGGGGCGGGGGCGAGCAGTACTTC	CASSASGGGGEQYF
NA	NA	TRBV6-5	TRBJ2-1	TGTGCCAGCAGTTACTCGGGGTTTTTGGATGAGCAGTTCTTC	CASSYSGFLDEQFF
NA	TRBD1	TRBV5-1	TRBJ2-7	TGCGCCAGCAGCTTGGCGACAGGGAAATACGAGCAGTACTTC	CASSLATGKYEQYF
NA	NA	TRBV7-2	TRBJ2-2	TGTGCCAGCAGCTTTAGGGCCTCTGGCACCGGGGAGCTGTTTTTT	CASSFRASGTGELFF
NA	TRBD2	TRBV10-2	TRBJ2-3	TGCGCCAGCAGTGGTCTAGCGGGAGGAGGAGATACGCAGTATTTT	CASSGLAGGGDTQYF
few	TRBD1	TRBV18	TRBJ1-4	TGTGCCAGCTCACTCATGGGACAGGGGATGAATGAAAAACTGTTTTTT	CASSLMGQGMNEKLFF
NA	TRBD1	TRBV14	TRBJ2-3	TGTGCCAGCAGCCAATGGACAGGGACAGATACGCAGTATTTT	CASSQWTGTDTQYF
NA	TRBD2	TRBV7-2	TRBJ2-2	TGTGCCAGCAGCTCGACTAGCGGGAGAAGTTCCGGGGAGCTGTTTTTT	CASSSTSGRSSGELFF
NA	TRBD1	TRBV18	TRBJ1-6	TGTGCCAGCTCACCGGGACAGACCAATTCACCCCTCCACTTT	CASSPGQTNSPLHF
NA	TRBD1	TRBV7-9	TRBJ2-7	TGTGCCAGCAGCCGGACAGGGGGGGTATCCCACGAGCAGTACTTC	CASSRTGGVSHEQYF
NA	NA	TRBV4-2	TRBJ2-2	TGTGCCAGCAGCCAAGATCCCGGTGTTACTGGCGGGGAGCTGTTTTTT	CASSQDPGVTGGELFF
NA	NA	TRBV6-1	TRBJ2-7	TGTGCCAGCAGTGAAGTCCACTTACACTACGAGCAGTACTTC	CASSEVHLHYEQYF
medium-sized	NA	TRBV5-4	TRBJ2-5	TGTGCCAGCAGCTTATGGACAGCTAGAGAGACCCAGTACTTC	CASSLWTARETQYF
NA	NA	TRBV18	TRBJ1-1	TGTGCCAGCTCACCACCCGGGCGGACTGAAGCTTTCTTT	CASSPPGRTEAFF
NA	NA	TRBV18	TRBJ1-3	TGTGCCAGCTCACCTTACCAAACAGGAAGCTCTGGAAACACCATATATTTT	CASSPYQTGSSGNTIYF
NA	NA	TRBV7-6	TRBJ2-2	TGTGCCAGCAGCTTATATGGGGGAACCCTCACCGGGGAGCTGTTTTTT	CASSLYGGTLTGELFF
NA	NA	TRBV27	TRBJ1-5	TGTGCCAGCAGTTTAAGTCAGAGCAATCAGCCCCAGCATTTT	CASSLSQSNQPQHF
few	NA	TRBV27	TRBJ1-3	TGTGCCAGCACCTCTTTGACAGCTTCCTTCTCTGGAAACACCATATATTTT	CASTSLTASFSGNTIYF
NA	NA	TRBV5-1	TRBJ2-7	TGCGCCAGCAGGGACCTAGACGAGCAGTACTTC	CASRDLDEQYF
NA	NA	TRBV10-3	TRBJ1-1	TGTGCCATCAGTAACGTCCAGGGAGAGTCGTACTACGCTTTCTTT	CAISNVQGESYYAFF
once	NA	TRBV25-1	TRBJ1-2	TGTGCCAGCAGTGAGGGGAGGAGAGCTAACTATGGCTACACCTTC	CASSEGRRANYGYTF
NA	TRBD1	TRBV7-9	TRBJ1-3	TGTGCCAGCAGCTTAGCGCGGTCGACAGGGGTTACCTCTGGAAACACCATATATTTT	CASSLARSTGVTSGNTIYF
NA	NA	TRBV4-2	TRBJ2-1	TGTGCCAGCAGCCAAGATCTGGGACGGGAGCAGTTCTTC	CASSQDLGREQFF